The T cell receptor (beta chain) under discussion was sequenced for a study of metastatic and nonmetastatic thyroid tumors. The wider study: For malignant and benign thyroid patients, tumor or nodule tissue and blood were the sources whose repertoires were compared.

Treatment of any kind had been given to no patient before thyroid surgery. Per the original data handling: Built for papillary thyroid cancer, a distant-metastasis classifier drew on CDR3 differences across clinicopathological groups. TCRdb re-analyzed the PCR reads through MiXCR. The V and J calls were determined by TCRdb, not by the authors. Of roughly 10,000 clones listed, less than 40% are singletons. About this clone: The antigen remains unidentified.

Germline CDR1 reads SEHNR; CDR2 reads FQNEAQ (reference sequence). The CDR3 spans 12 residues. The V gene lost 9 bases and the J gene lost 11 bases, with 14 bases spanning the gap. General study findings and limits: Across blood and tumor, TCR beta diversity in malignant thyroid tumors was reportedly significantly higher than in benign nodules.

This chain links TRBV7-9 with TRBJ1-6, with D possibly matching TRBD1 (5 bases). The sequencing sample was made of tumor tissue. This receptor was taken from a female donor with papillary thyroid cancer or a benign thyroid nodule (not recorded which). Some clones in this sample may be carry-over from other donors' samples. CDR3 loop: CASRGEGTPLHF. CDR3 in DNA: TGTGCCAGTAGAGGGGAAGGTACACCCCTCCACTTT.